The 26 T cell receptor beta chains in this list originate from one sample, sequenced in a study of OX40 agonist ivuxolimab in advanced cancers. Data came from immunoSEQ multiplex PCR; TCRdb stores just in-frame clones and leaves some out. This table holds around 65,000 clones, approximately 89% found once. Here the sequenced sample was CD4+ or CD8+ T cells sorted from blood, taken in a trial of the OX40 agonist ivuxolimab. Receptors were obtained from an adult with an advanced solid tumor such as melanoma, head and neck, liver or kidney cancer.

Here the CDR3 reads CASNSMGTAANYGYTF. The CDR3 DNA reads TGCGCCAGCAATTCAATGGGGACCGCTGCTAACTATGGCTACACCTTC. The V call is TRBV10-2, the J call TRBJ1-2; possibly TRBD1 for D (5 bases). Germline V gene lookup returns CDR1 WSHSY and CDR2 SAAADI. With 7 bases removed from V and 0 bases from J, the gap between germline ends came to 18 bases. The CDR3 extends over 16 amino acids.

The chain links TRBV9 to TRBJ2-2; D perhaps matches TRBD2 (6 bases). From germline, CDR1 is SGDLS and CDR2 YYNGEE. V was clipped by 0 bases and J by 1 base, with 10 bases between them. The CDR3 is made up of 16 amino acids. CDR3: CASSVVGSGNTGELFF. The CDR3 DNA reads as TGTGCCAGCAGCGTAGTGGGTAGCGGGAACACCGGGGAGCTGTTTTTT.

This chain links TRBV9 with TRBJ2-2; 10 nucleotides align to TRBD1. Germline V gene sequence: CDR1 SGDLS, CDR2 YYNGEE. V was pared by 4 bases and J by 1 base, with 7 bases of the junction left unmatched. The CDR3 has 17 amino acids. The CDR3 reads CASSHHRDRGNTGELFF. CDR3 DNA: TGTGCCAGCAGCCACCACCGGGACAGGGGGAACACCGGGGAGCTGTTTTTT. Filled out from reference TRBV9 and TRBJ2-2, the complete variable domain reads DSGVTQTPKHLITATGQRVTLRCSPRSGDLSVYWYQQSLDQGLQFLIQYYNGEERAKGNILERFSAQQFPDLHSELNLSSLELGDSALYFCASSHHRDRGNTGELFFGEGSRLTVL.

The chain combines TRBV7-9 with TRBJ2-2, with no clear D. CDR3 length equals 13 residues. The germline gives CDR1 SEHNR, CDR2 FQNEAQ (reference sequence). V dropped 6 bases and J dropped 4 bases, with 9 bases sitting between them. CDR3 nucleotides: TGTGCCAGCAGTTTCATACGCACCGGGGAGCTGTTTTTT. Encoded protein: CASSFIRTGELFF.

This chain connects TRBV10-1 to TRBJ2-5; TRBD2 might be the D (6 bases). V gave up 2 bases and J gave up 7 bases, with 17 bases separating them. Germline V gives CDR1 WNHNN, CDR2 SYGVQD (reference sequence). This CDR3 is 15 amino acids long. The CDR3 loop is CASSEAEGRFGTQYF. The CDR3 bases are TGCGCCAGCAGTGAGGCGGAGGGCCGGTTCGGGACCCAGTACTTC.

J is TRBJ2-7 and V is TRBV6-1, with D possibly TRBD1 on 6 matching bases. Germline CDR1 is MNHNS and CDR2 is SASEGT. With 1 base removed from V and 7 bases from J, the gap between germline ends came to 17 bases. The CDR3 is 15 amino acids. CDR3 bases: TGTGCCAGCAGTGAAGGGGCAGGGGTCTGGGAGGAGCAGTACTTC. Its protein product is CASSEGAGVWEEQYF.

This CDR3 is CAIREINTEAFF. The CDR3 region has the DNA TGTGCCATCAGGGAAATTAACACTGAAGCTTTCTTT. The rearrangement uses TRBV10-3 and TRBJ1-1; unclear D gene. This CDR3 has 12 residues. The germline V gene encodes CDR1 ENHRY and CDR2 SYGVKD. The V gene lost 6 bases and the J gene lost 2 bases, with 7 bases spanning the gap.

V gene TRBV5-6 combines with J gene TRBJ2-1; 10 bases are shared with TRBD2. J lost 0 bases, V lost 4 bases, and 13 bases had no gene match. This CDR3 spans 19 amino acids. Germline lookup yields CDR1 SGHDT and CDR2 YYEEEE. CDR3 in DNA: TGTGCCAGCAGCGAGGAAGTACTAGCGGGACCGAGCTCCTACAATGAGCAGTTCTTC. It translates to CASSEEVLAGPSSYNEQFF.

The chain uses TRBV6-5 and TRBJ2-6; possible D gene TRBD1, 5 bases. The CDR3 is 16 residues long. Trimming removed 0 bases from V and 0 bases from J, with 6 bases in between. Germline V gene lookup returns CDR1 MNHEY and CDR2 SVGAGI. CDR3 sequence (DNA): TGTGCCAGCAGTTACTCTACAGGCTCTGGGGCCAACGTCCTGACTTTC. It yields the protein CASSYSTGSGANVLTF.

This clone was detected only a few times. The chain combines TRBV7-9 with TRBJ1-2; D ambiguous. Germline CDR1 and CDR2: SEHNR and FQNEAQ (reference sequence). The CDR3 length is 13 residues. Between the trimmed V and J ends, which lost 1 base and 10 bases, there was a span of 13 bases. The chain's CDR3 is CASSLGGQLNYTF. Here the CDR3 DNA reads TGTGCCAGCAGCTTAGGAGGGCAGCTAAACTACACCTTC.

The chain is built from TRBV7-9 and TRBJ1-4; 9 positions agree with TRBD1. The germline V gene encodes CDR1 SEHNR and CDR2 FQNEAQ (reference sequence). The CDR3 sequence is 16 residues long. Trimming took 5 bases from V and 2 from J; bases not matched to a gene: 6. The CDR3 nucleotides read TGTGCCAGCAGCGTAAGGGACAGGGAGACTAATGAAAAACTGTTTTTT. Translation gives CASSVRDRETNEKLFF.

This rearrangement joins TRBV5-1 to TRBJ2-7; the match to TRBD2 covers 7 bases. V was pared by 7 bases and J by 1 base, with 11 bases of the junction left unmatched. CDR3 length equals 15 residues. CDR1 and CDR2 (germline): SGHRS, YFSETQ. Here the CDR3 reads CASQYALALSYEQYF. For the CDR3, the DNA is TGCGCCAGCCAATACGCACTAGCGCTTTCCTACGAGCAGTACTTC.

This chain uses TRBV11-2 with TRBJ2-7; D may be TRBD2 (6 bases). The CDR3 is 15 residues long. Trimming pared 1 base from V and 7 bases from J, leaving 17 bases between. Germline V lookup: CDR1 SGHAT, CDR2 FQNNGV. The CDR3 is CASSLAVGPDYEQYF. The CDR3 bases are TGTGCCAGCAGCTTAGCTGTTGGGCCGGACTATGAGCAGTACTTC.

About this clone: Mismatch with germline at one junction end may stem from a read error. The chain employs TRBV7-8 and TRBJ1-3; TRBD1 is a possible D gene (6 bases). CDR3 length equals 13 residues. The germline V gene has CDR1 SGHVS and CDR2 FQNEAQ. In DNA form, the CDR3 reads TGTGCCAGCAGCTTAGAAGCAGGGGCCGGTAGCCATTTT. Its translation: CASSLEAGAGSHF.

The rearrangement joins TRBV7-9 to TRBJ2-5; the match to TRBD2 covers 9 bases. CDR3 size: 15 residues. Germline lookup yields CDR1 SEHNR and CDR2 FQNEAQ (reference sequence). V lost 5 bases, J lost 5 bases, and 9 bases stayed unmatched. The CDR3 region is CASSGREGRWETQYF. DNA of the CDR3: TGTGCCAGCAGCGGGCGGGAGGGCCGATGGGAGACCCAGTACTTC.

The chain carries TRBV27 and TRBJ1-1; 10 positions match TRBD1. Trimming cost V 1 base and J 6 bases; bases outside gene matches: 5. The germline V gene encodes CDR1 MNHEY and CDR2 SMNVEV (reference sequence). CDR3 length: 15 amino acids. CDR3 residues: CASSLLGQGRSEAFF. Here the CDR3 DNA reads TGTGCCAGCAGTTTATTGGGACAGGGGAGGTCTGAAGCTTTCTTT.

The chain combines TRBV7-3 with TRBJ2-2; TRBD2 aligns across 12 bases. The CDR3 is made up of 15 amino acids. Germline CDR1 SGHTA, CDR2 FQGTGA. V was clipped by 4 bases and J by 8 bases; unmatched bases: 5. The CDR3 region is CASSSLAGGVGELFF. In nucleotides, the CDR3 is TGTGCCAGCAGCTCACTAGCGGGAGGCGTTGGGGAGCTGTTTTTT.

The rearrangement links TRBV27 to TRBJ2-7; 7 bases fit TRBD2. Germline V gene data show CDR1 as MNHEY and CDR2 as SMNVEV (reference sequence). After removal of 4 bases from V and 2 bases from J, the junction contained 8 bases not matched to a gene. This CDR3 spans 15 amino acids. CDR3 nucleotides: TGTGCCAGCAGTTACTGGGAGCGGGGACCCTACGAGCAGTACTTC. This codes for CASSYWERGPYEQYF.

The chain joins TRBV27 to TRBJ2-3; D is undetermined. This CDR3 is 13 amino acids long. The V gene lost 2 bases and the J gene lost 1 base, with 4 bases spanning the gap. CDR1 and CDR2 (germline): MNHEY, SMNVEV (reference sequence). The CDR3 reads CASSLLGTDTQYF. CDR3 DNA sequence: TGTGCCAGCAGTTTACTCGGCACAGATACGCAGTATTTT.

The chain links TRBV28 to TRBJ2-7; perhaps TRBD1 as D (5 bases). V lost 3 bases, J lost 1 base, and 7 bases lay in between. CDR3 length: 13 amino acids. CDR1 MDHEN and CDR2 SYDVKM come from the germline V gene. The CDR3 DNA follows: TGTGCCAGCAGTTTGGGGCTTTCCTACGAGCAGTACTTC. This codes for CASSLGLSYEQYF.

The chain links TRBV10-3 to TRBJ1-4; no clear D. CDR3 length: 13 amino acids. From germline, CDR1 is ENHRY and CDR2 SYGVKD. V was shortened by 6 bases and J by 0 bases, with 5 bases between the two germline ends. The CDR3 protein is CAIRAATNEKLFF. The CDR3 DNA reads TGTGCCATCAGGGCGGCAACTAATGAAAAACTGTTTTTT.

The CDR3 DNA follows: TGTGCCAGCAGCGTAGCGACAGGGGGCTTCAATGAGCAGTTCTTC. Translation gives CASSVATGGFNEQFF. The chain combines TRBV9 with TRBJ2-1; 10 nucleotides line up with TRBD1. There are 15 residues in the CDR3. Per the germline V gene, CDR1 is SGDLS and CDR2 is YYNGEE. With 0 bases clipped from V and 6 bases from J, the junction kept 3 bases outside the gene matches.

V is TRBV2 and J is TRBJ1-1; D uncertain. The V gene's germline CDR1 is SNHLY and CDR2 FYNNEI. V lost 5 bases to trimming and J lost 4 bases, with 8 bases between them. The CDR3 covers 12 residues. The CDR3 coding sequence is TGTGCCAGCAGTATCTGGTTCACTGAAGCTTTCTTT. Its translation is CASSIWFTEAFF. The whole variable domain, remainder taken from reference TRBV2 and TRBJ1-1, is EPEVTQTPSHQVTQMGQEVILRCVPISNHLYFYWYRQILGQKVEFLVSFYNNEISEKSEIFDDQFSVERPDGSNFTLKIRSTKLEDSAMYFCASSIWFTEAFFGQGTRLTVV.

The gene calls are TRBV7-9 and TRBJ2-1; 14 nucleotides agree with TRBD2. V lost 5 bases to trimming and J lost 3 bases; unmatched junction nucleotides: 12. Germline V gene lookup returns CDR1 SEHNR and CDR2 FQNEAQ (reference sequence). The CDR3 consists of 19 residues. The CDR3 DNA reads as TGTGCCAGCAGCCCCAGACTAGCGGGAGGGCCGAAGGACTACAATGAGCAGTTCTTC. It codes for CASSPRLAGGPKDYNEQFF. Using reference TRBV7-9 and TRBJ2-1 for the parts outside the CDR3, the full variable domain is DTGVSQNPRHKITKRGQNVTFRCDPISEHNRLYWYRQTLGQGPEFLTYFQNEAQLEKSRLLSDRFSAERPKGSFSTLEIQRTEQGDSAMYLCASSPRLAGGPKDYNEQFFGPGTRLTVL.

V is TRBV14 and J is TRBJ2-3; D ambiguous. CDR1 and CDR2 from the germline V gene are SGHDN and FVKESK. V lost 4 bases, J lost 5 bases, and 13 bases lay in between. The CDR3 length is 14 residues. In DNA, the CDR3 is TGTGCCAGCAGCCGATCCTACTTGTTAGATACGCAGTATTTT. As protein: CASSRSYLLDTQYF.

V is TRBV5-4 and J is TRBJ2-7; D gene uncertain. CDR1 and CDR2 (germline): SGHNT, YYREEE (reference sequence). The CDR3 loop spans 11 amino acids. V was clipped by 10 bases and J by 6 bases, with 14 bases between them. CDR3 loop: CAGERAGEQYF. The DNA of the CDR3 is TGTGCCGGAGAAAGGGCCGGCGAGCAGTACTTC.